What follows are 3 T cell receptor beta chains derived from one specimen sequenced in a study of OX40 agonist ivuxolimab in advanced cancers. Assay: immunoSEQ multiplex PCR; the TCRdb copy retains only in-frame clones and omits some. The sample consists of roughly 77,000 clones, 92% of them appearing once. This sample comprised CD4+ or CD8+ T cells sorted from blood, obtained in a trial of the OX40 agonist ivuxolimab. The receptors here all came from an adult with an advanced solid tumor such as melanoma, head and neck, liver or kidney cancer.

This chain links TRBV25-1 with TRBJ2-7; D uncertain. The length of the CDR3 is 12 residues. The germline gives CDR1 MGHDK, CDR2 SYGVNS. Trimming pared 6 bases from V and 2 bases from J, leaving 8 bases between. CDR3 coding DNA: TGTGCCAGCAGATTGGGGACCTACGAGCAGTACTTC. Residues: CASRLGTYEQYF.

The V and J genes are TRBV5-1 and TRBJ2-7; tentatively, D is TRBD2 (6 bases). The V gene's germline CDR1 is SGHRS and CDR2 YFSETQ. The CDR3 loop spans 15 amino acids. V lost 4 bases, J lost 2 bases, and 16 bases lay in between. The DNA for the CDR3 is TGCGCCAGCAGCCCCATAGCGGCTACCACCTACGAGCAGTACTTC. Translation: CASSPIAATTYEQYF.

This sequence joins TRBV9 and TRBJ2-3; the match to TRBD1 covers 10 bases. This CDR3 comprises 16 residues. Unmatched junction bases numbered 6, after V lost 3 bases and J lost 2 bases. Germline-derived CDR1 and CDR2 are SGDLS and YYNGEE. The CDR3 sequence is CASSGQTGGSTDTQYF. The CDR3, as DNA: TGTGCCAGCAGCGGACAGACAGGGGGCTCCACAGATACGCAGTATTTT.